A single sample is the source of the 10 T cell receptor beta chains below, sequenced in a study of blood T cells in healthy people across ages. A J-beta primer mix and a sample-barcoded 5' primer were used in a second PCR of roughly 7 to 12 cycles. TCRdb re-derived calls from the 5' RACE reads in MiXCR, one entry per CDR3 protein. The sample lists 630,000 or so distinct CDR3 sequences, about 30% seen once, with 15% to 19% in the top ten. The sample was blood. The receptor source for this set is a woman older than 75 in good health.

In this sample, this clonotype turned up a few times. The chain joins TRBV28 to TRBJ2-7; 9 bases align to TRBD1. J was trimmed by 4 bases and V by 6 bases; bases with no gene match: 7. Germline V lookup: CDR1 MDHEN, CDR2 SYDVKM. This CDR3 region has 14 residues. The DNA of the CDR3 is TGTGCCAGCAGCTCGGGACAGGGTAGATACGAGCAGTACTTC. Translation: CASSSGQGRYEQYF.

This clonotype was seen only a few times. V and J are TRBV5-1 and TRBJ1-1; D is uncertain. CDR1 SGHRS and CDR2 YFSETQ come from the germline V gene. The V gene lost 0 bases and the J gene lost 4 bases, with 7 bases spanning the gap. The CDR3 spans 13 residues. Here the CDR3 reads CASSLDGRTEAFF. CDR3 in DNA: TGCGCCAGCAGCTTGGACGGACGCACTGAAGCTTTCTTT.

This clonotype has at least ten counts. The chain couples TRBV7-2 to TRBJ1-2; the D is unclear. Germline V gene sequence: CDR1 SGHTA, CDR2 FQGNSA. V was cut by 1 base and J by 6 bases, with 12 bases left in between. The CDR3 is made up of 14 amino acids. The chain's CDR3 is CASSLVPARNGYTF. CDR3 nucleotides: TGTGCCAGCAGCTTAGTCCCGGCCCGGAATGGCTACACCTTC.

V is TRBV19 and J is TRBJ1-5, with unresolved D. CDR3 length: 15 amino acids. Germline values: CDR1 LNHDA, CDR2 SQIVND (reference sequence). With 9 bases removed from V and 3 bases from J, the gap between germline ends came to 18 bases. Written as DNA, the CDR3 is TGTGCCAGCTCCATCCGGAGTACTAACAATCAGCCCCAGCATTTT. This gives the protein CASSIRSTNNQPQHF.

This clonotype was counted between two and nine times. This chain connects TRBV30 to TRBJ2-3; 9 bases match TRBD2. This CDR3 has 16 amino acids. Trimming removed 0 bases from V and 2 bases from J; junction bases left unmatched: 6. Germline CDR1 reads GTSNPN; CDR2 reads SVGIG (reference sequence). CDR3 in amino acids: CAWSVRAGGFTDTQYF. CDR3 bases: TGTGCCTGGAGTGTACGAGCGGGGGGTTTCACAGATACGCAGTATTTT. Drawing the rest from reference TRBV30 and TRBJ2-3, the complete variable domain is SQTIHQWPATLVQPVGSPLSLECTVEGTSNPNLYWYRQAAGRGLQLLFYSVGIGQISSEVPQNLSASRPQDRQFILSSKKLLLSDSGFYLCAWSVRAGGFTDTQYFGPGTRLTVL.

This clonotype has a handful of counts. The J gene is TRBJ2-7, the V gene TRBV30; D not resolved. Germline V gene data show CDR1 as GTSNPN and CDR2 as SVGIG (reference sequence). The CDR3 is made up of 11 amino acids. V was shortened by 5 bases and J by 6 bases, with 11 bases between the two germline ends. CDR3: CAWGLVGEQYF. The CDR3, as DNA: TGTGCCTGGGGGCTGGTGGGCGAGCAGTACTTC.

This clonotype occurred many times. The J gene is TRBJ2-5, the V gene TRBV3-1; 8 nucleotides match TRBD1. This CDR3 region has 14 residues. J gave up 0 bases and V 4 bases, and 1 base lay outside the gene matches. CDR1 is LGHDT, CDR2 YNNKEL, per germline (reference sequence). CDR3 region: CASSLTGDQETQYF. The CDR3 region has the DNA TGTGCCAGCAGCCTGACAGGGGACCAAGAGACCCAGTACTTC.

This clonotype was picked up many times. V is TRBV7-8 and J is TRBJ2-7, with a weak D call TRBD2 (5 bases). The ends were cut back, 0 bases at V and 5 bases at J, with 14 bases in the middle. The germline CDR1 and CDR2 sequences are SGHVS and FQNEAQ. The CDR3 contains 15 residues. The CDR3 spells CASSLALEGLNEQYF. In DNA, the CDR3 is TGTGCCAGCAGCTTAGCGCTAGAGGGTCTGAACGAGCAGTACTTC.

The chain couples TRBV4-2 to TRBJ2-1, with 7 bases identical to TRBD2. Losses at the gene ends were 0 bases for V and 4 bases for J; bases not matched to a gene: 21. Per germline, CDR1 LGHNA and CDR2 YNFKEQ. This CDR3 contains 21 residues. CDR3 loop: CASSQDRRSSGEIRPYNEQFF. CDR3 sequence (DNA): TGTGCCAGCAGCCAAGATCGACGGTCTAGCGGTGAAATAAGACCTTACAATGAGCAGTTCTTC.

Regarding this clonotype: A much larger clone sits a single nucleotide away, making a read error possible. The gene calls are TRBV18 and TRBJ2-5; D is possibly TRBD2 (6 bases). The CDR3 covers 16 residues. Trimming took off 3 bases at V and 0 bases at J, with 14 bases between the two ends. Germline V gene sequence: CDR1 KGHSH, CDR2 LQKENI. CDR3 nucleotides: TGTGCCAGCTCACCGGTAGACGGGGGACACCAAGAGACCCAGTACTTC. It yields the protein CASSPVDGGHQETQYF.